This T cell receptor (beta chain) was retrieved from a study of cytomegalovirus exposure and HLA in healthy donors. Study-level background: From donors who were HLA-typed, an early data release held around 85 million unique TCRs. Genetic ancestry analysis placed approximately 80% of the 410 or so donors that were genotyped in the Caucasian-associated cluster. Study-level results: On later analysis, the bulk of CMV-associated TCR beta chains appeared to be HLA-restricted. Presence/absence results assume similar sequencing depth per donor, which may not hold.

Note on this clone: The antigen is undetermined.

The PCR made use of 60 Vbeta and 13 Jbeta primers. Sequenced by immunoSEQ multiplex PCR; TCRdb stores in-frame clones only, minus some. This sample has about 95,000 clones, with 60% to 80% found just once. V was trimmed by 5 bases and J by 7 bases, leaving 9 bases between them. The CDR3 consists of 12 residues. Germline V gene lookup returns CDR1 MNHEY and CDR2 SMNVEV (reference sequence). The genes are TRBV27 and TRBJ2-1; D might be TRBD1 (6 bases). Sequenced input: PBMCs. The sequence was collected from a man aged 60-69 years in good health and CMV-seronegative. CDR3 loop: CASSATGNEQFF. As DNA, the CDR3 is TGTGCCAGCAGTGCTACAGGGAATGAGCAGTTCTTC.